The rows below give T cell receptor beta chains drawn from one sample of a study of early T cells in non-severe SARS-CoV-2 infection. TCRdb redid the calling of the 5' RACE reads with MiXCR, one entry per CDR3 protein. The table lists about 64,000 distinct CDR3 sequences, around 13% of them singletons. Source: whole blood, taken at baseline. These receptors were collected from an adult who was a healthcare worker with PCR-confirmed SARS-CoV-2 infection or an uninfected control (not recorded which). The CDR3 runs from the conserved cysteine through the conserved F or W. D genes are given only for firm matches. Clone size is given for some rows only: seen once, a few or many times, or a class if the clone is expanded.

d_gene,v_gene,abundance,j_gene,CDR3nt,CDR3aa
-,TRBV6-1,many,TRBJ1-6,TGTGCCAGCAGTGCCGTAGCCCCTCCTTTTAATTCACCCCTCCACTTT,CASSAVAPPFNSPLHF
-,TRBV28,many,TRBJ2-5,TGTGCCAGCAGTTTTATAGCTCCTACCGGGGAGACCCAGTACTTC,CASSFIAPTGETQYF
TRBD1,TRBV7-9,-,TRBJ1-1,TGTGCCAGCAGCTTAAGTGCAGGGGGTACTGAAGCTTTCTTT,CASSLSAGGTEAFF
-,TRBV11-2,few,TRBJ2-5,TGTGCCAGCAGCGAGGCGTCTGAGGGGAGCCAGTACTTC,CASSEASEGSQYF
-,TRBV20-1,-,TRBJ2-1,TGCAGTGCTAATCTGGGGATGGGAAATGAGCAGTTCTTC,CSANLGMGNEQFF
TRBD2,TRBV12-3/TRBV12-4,few,TRBJ2-5,TGTGCCAGCAGTTTTAGAGTAGCGGGCCAAGAGACCCAGTACTTC,CASSFRVAGQETQYF
TRBD1,TRBV4-2,-,TRBJ1-2,TGTGCCAGCAGCCAAGAGACAGGGAAAGGCTACACCTTC,CASSQETGKGYTF
-,TRBV11-2,-,TRBJ1-1,TGTGCCAGCAGCTTAGTCGCAGGAGAGCTTGAAGCTTTCTTT,CASSLVAGELEAFF
-,TRBV7-9,few,TRBJ1-1,TGTGCCAGCACCCCAGAGCGAGGTAGGACTGAAGCTTTCTTT,CASTPERGRTEAFF
TRBD1,TRBV5-1,few,TRBJ1-5,TGCGCCAGCAGCTTGACTCCACAGGGGGGGAGCAATCAGCCCCAGCATTTT,CASSLTPQGGSNQPQHF
TRBD2,TRBV20-1,few,TRBJ2-7,TGCAGTGCTAAGGCTAGCGGGGGGAACGAGCAGTACTTC,CSAKASGGNEQYF
TRBD1,TRBV4-3,many,TRBJ1-1,TGCGCCAGCAGCAACCGACAGGGACCCACTGAAGCTTTCTTT,CASSNRQGPTEAFF
TRBD2,TRBV12-3/TRBV12-4,-,TRBJ2-3,TGTGCCAGCAGTTTTAAGCGGGGGGCACCAGATACGCAGTATTTT,CASSFKRGAPDTQYF
-,TRBV5-1,-,TRBJ1-2,TGCGCCAGCAGCTTGCTCGCAGGCAACTATGGCTACACCTTC,CASSLLAGNYGYTF
-,TRBV3-1,-,TRBJ1-6,TGTGCCAGCAGCCAAAATTCACCCCTCCACTTT,CASSQNSPLHF
-,TRBV6-5,few,TRBJ1-1,TGTGCCAGCAGTTACGGGGCAGGCGGGAACACTGAAGCTTTCTTT,CASSYGAGGNTEAFF
TRBD1,TRBV11-2,many,TRBJ2-7,TGTGCCAGCAGCGCAGGGGGTTTGGCCGAGCAGTACTTC,CASSAGGLAEQYF
TRBD1,TRBV7-2,-,TRBJ2-5,TGTGCCAGCAGCTCTATGGGACAGGTCCAAGAGACCCAGTACTTC,CASSSMGQVQETQYF
-,TRBV14,few,TRBJ1-1,TGTGCCAGCAGCCAAGTGGAGACTGAAGCTTTCTTT,CASSQVETEAFF
-,TRBV10-3,-,TRBJ2-2,TGTGCCATCAGCGACACCGGGGAGCTGTTTTTT,CAISDTGELFF
TRBD2,TRBV7-2,-,TRBJ2-7,TGTGCCAGCAGCTCCCCAATCCAGCCAGGACTAGTACGCGACGAGCAGTACTTC,CASSSPIQPGLVRDEQYF